The next 10 T cell receptor beta chains were all read from a single sample in a study of tumor-infiltrating lymphocytes in primary liver carcinoma. Synthesis of TCR beta cDNA was carried out from 500 ng total RNA with a constant-region primer. ARM-PCR was slightly modified, and three nested multiplex PCR rounds with it gave rise to the TCR beta libraries. TRBV1-TRBV30 forward and Cbeta reverse primers drove the first two roughly 10-cycle rounds. One entry per CDR3 protein results from TCRdb running MiXCR on the multiplex PCR reads. Found here are some 95,000 distinct CDR3 sequences, 68% of them singletons; the top ten hold about 27%. Each 20-30 mg portion of unsorted bulk tissue served as the source for co-extraction of RNA and DNA. Material for sequencing was tumor-adjacent normal liver tissue. These TCRs come from a man in his forties or fifties with primary liver carcinoma and hepatitis B virus infection.

This clonotype was seen at least ten times. The CDR3 protein is CSVSGANVLTF. CDR3 DNA: TGCAGCGTTAGTGGGGCCAACGTCCTGACTTTC. V and J are TRBV29-1 and TRBJ2-6, with D uncertain. V was trimmed by 5 bases and J by 3 bases, leaving 2 bases between them. The germline V gene encodes CDR1 SQVTM and CDR2 ANQGSEA. This CDR3 is 11 amino acids long.

On this clonotype: This may stem from a read error, because a much larger clone lies one nucleotide away. The J gene is TRBJ1-1, the V gene TRBV6-6; weak D call: TRBD1 (6 bases). This CDR3 has 13 amino acids. CDR1 is MNHNY and CDR2 is SVGAGI in the germline V gene (reference sequence). V was shortened by 5 bases and J by 3 bases, with 10 bases between the two germline ends. The CDR3 protein is CASSGQTDTEAFF. The CDR3 DNA sequence: TGTGCCAGCAGTGGACAGACCGACACTGAAGCTTTCTTT.

This clonotype was seen once. The germline gene is not matched at one end of the junction; a read error may be the cause. The chain uses TRBV10-3 and TRBJ2-1; D remains ambiguous. The V gene's germline CDR1 is ENHRY and CDR2 SYGVKD. This CDR3 has 11 residues. DNA for the CDR3: TGCGTCATCAGTGAAGGGTCTCGGCAGTTCTTC. As protein: CVISEGSRQFF.

About this clonotype itself: An end of the junction differs from the germline gene, which may be a read error. The V gene is TRBV12-3 or TRBV12-4, the J gene TRBJ2-1; perhaps TRBD2 as D (6 bases). CDR3 length: 14 amino acids. CDR3 coding DNA: TGTGTCAGCAGTCCAAGACTAGATGTCGATGAGCAGTTCTTC. This encodes CVSSPRLDVDEQFF.

The genes are TRBV11-1 and TRBJ2-5; 7 bases line up with TRBD2. V was clipped by 5 bases and J by 5 bases; unmatched bases: 23. The CDR3 contains 19 residues. Germline loops: CDR1 SGHAT, CDR2 FQDESV (reference sequence). In DNA, the CDR3 is TGTGCCAGCAGCCCGCCCCGGGAGGTCACGAAGGACTTCCATGAGACCCAGTACTTC. Protein sequence: CASSPPREVTKDFHETQYF.

This clonotype was seen many times. V is TRBV29-1 and J is TRBJ1-2; the D is unclear. This CDR3 has 13 amino acids. Germline V gives CDR1 SQVTM, CDR2 ANQGSEA. The CDR3 here is CAAHGTYNYGYTF. The CDR3 DNA sequence: TGCGCCGCCCACGGAACTTATAACTATGGCTACACCTTC.

To note about this clonotype: The CDR3 ends on some other residue instead of the conserved phenylalanine or tryptophan, so this is likely a read error. Because the CDR3's place on the DNA is in doubt, the DNA is left out and the CDR3 is given as listed by TCRdb. The V and J genes are TRBV11-2 and TRBJ1-1; whether TRBD1, the table's D call, matches the DNA was not checked. The germline V gene encodes CDR1 SGHAT and CDR2 FQNNGV. The CDR3 contains 16 residues when both ends are counted. CDR3 protein: CASSFDLGGRVAEVFI.

In this sample, this clonotype turned up once. This chain uses TRBV28 with TRBJ1-1; D is ambiguous. This CDR3 has 13 residues. In germline, CDR1 is MDHEN, CDR2 SYDVKM. V was cut by 8 bases and J by 3 bases, with 13 bases left in between. The CDR3 loop reads CASRPVMYTEAFF. CDR3 bases: TGTGCCAGCCGGCCCGTCATGTACACTGAAGCTTTCTTT.

The rearrangement joins TRBV5-4 to TRBJ2-7; D perhaps matches TRBD2 (5 bases). CDR1 and CDR2 from the germline V gene are SGHNT and YYREEE (reference sequence). The CDR3 is made up of 15 amino acids. The ends were cut back, 0 bases at V and 0 bases at J, with 10 bases in the middle. The CDR3 nucleotides read TGTGCCAGCAGCTTGGGCGAGGGCTTCTCCTACGAGCAGTACTTC. This encodes CASSLGEGFSYEQYF.

Details on this clonotype: A read error may produce the germline difference seen at one junction end. The genes are TRBV6-5 and TRBJ2-2; no clear D gene. Germline V CDR1 and CDR2: MNHEY, SVGAGI. This CDR3 region has 15 residues. The CDR3 DNA follows: TGTGCCACCAGTTACGGTGACTTTGTCACCGGGGAGCTGTTTTTT. Translation gives CATSYGDFVTGELFF.